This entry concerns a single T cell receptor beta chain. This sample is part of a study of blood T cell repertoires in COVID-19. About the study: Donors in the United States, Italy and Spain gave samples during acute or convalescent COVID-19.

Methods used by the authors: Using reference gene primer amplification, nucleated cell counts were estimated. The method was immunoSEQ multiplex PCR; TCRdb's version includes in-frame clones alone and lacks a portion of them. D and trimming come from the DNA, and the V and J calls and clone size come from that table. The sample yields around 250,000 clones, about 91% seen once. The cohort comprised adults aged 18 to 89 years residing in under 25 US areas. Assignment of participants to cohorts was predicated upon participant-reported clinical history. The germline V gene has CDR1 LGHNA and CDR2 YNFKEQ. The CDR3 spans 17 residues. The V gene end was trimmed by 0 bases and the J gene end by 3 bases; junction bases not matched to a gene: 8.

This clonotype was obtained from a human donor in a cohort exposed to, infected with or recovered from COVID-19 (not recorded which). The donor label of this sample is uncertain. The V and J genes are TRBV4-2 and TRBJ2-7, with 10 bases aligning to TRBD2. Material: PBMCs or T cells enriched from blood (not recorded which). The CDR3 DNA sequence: TGTGCCAGCAGCCAAGAAGGGGGAGCGGGGGGGTACTACGAGCAGTACTTC. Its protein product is CASSQEGGAGGYYEQYF.